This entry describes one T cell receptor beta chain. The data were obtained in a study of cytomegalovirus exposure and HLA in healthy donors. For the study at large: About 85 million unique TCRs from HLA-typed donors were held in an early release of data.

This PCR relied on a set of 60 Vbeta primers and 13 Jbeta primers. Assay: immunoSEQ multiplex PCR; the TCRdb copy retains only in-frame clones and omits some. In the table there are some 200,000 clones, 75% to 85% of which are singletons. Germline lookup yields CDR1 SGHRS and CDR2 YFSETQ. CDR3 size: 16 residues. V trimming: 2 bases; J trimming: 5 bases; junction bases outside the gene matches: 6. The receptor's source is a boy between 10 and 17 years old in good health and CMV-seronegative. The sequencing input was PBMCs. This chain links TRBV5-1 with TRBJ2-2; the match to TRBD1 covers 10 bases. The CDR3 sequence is CASSFRTGGRTGELFF. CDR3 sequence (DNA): TGCGCCAGCAGCTTCCGGACAGGGGGTCGGACCGGGGAGCTGTTTTTT.